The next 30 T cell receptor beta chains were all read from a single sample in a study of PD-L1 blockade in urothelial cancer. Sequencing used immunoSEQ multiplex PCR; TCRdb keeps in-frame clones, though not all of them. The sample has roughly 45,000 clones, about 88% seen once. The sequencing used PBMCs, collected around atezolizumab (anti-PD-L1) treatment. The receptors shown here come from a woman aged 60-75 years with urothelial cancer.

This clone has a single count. CDR3 region: CASSEFVGGSPGYTF. The CDR3 region has the DNA TGTGCCAGCAGTGAATTTGTAGGGGGAAGCCCTGGCTACACCTTC. This chain links TRBV25-1 with TRBJ1-2, with TRBD1 as a possible D gene (6 bases). V shed 1 base and J shed 7 bases, with 16 bases lying between them. In germline, CDR1 is MGHDK, CDR2 SYGVNS. This CDR3 has 15 residues.

The CDR3 DNA is TGTGCCAGCAGTGGAACTAGCGGGGCATCCTACAATGAGCAGTTCTTC. The encoded protein is CASSGTSGASYNEQFF. The chain has TRBV6-1 and TRBJ2-1; 10 positions agree with TRBD2. Germline CDR1 MNHNS, CDR2 SASEGT. The CDR3 length is 16 residues. V lost 4 bases and J lost 1; bases outside the gene matches: 4.

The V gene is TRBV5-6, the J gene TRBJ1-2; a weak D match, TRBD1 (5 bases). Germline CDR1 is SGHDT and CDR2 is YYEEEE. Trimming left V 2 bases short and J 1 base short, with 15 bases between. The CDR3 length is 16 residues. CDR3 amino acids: CASSLSWGVDNYGYTF. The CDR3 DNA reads TGTGCCAGCAGCTTAAGCTGGGGCGTCGATAACTATGGCTACACCTTC.

The CDR3 coding sequence is TGCGCCGGACGGAGTCAGGGTAATGAAAAACTGTTTTTT. Protein sequence: CAGRSQGNEKLFF. The chain links TRBV23-1 to TRBJ1-4; D is perhaps TRBD1 (5 bases). TRBV23-1 is an ORF for which the function is uncertain. Trimming shortened V by 11 bases and J by 4 bases, and 14 bases separated the two germline ends. The CDR3 is made up of 13 amino acids.

The CDR3 coding sequence is TGCAGTCGACAGAGCGCAGATACGCAGTATTTT. Its translation: CSRQSADTQYF. The chain has TRBV20-1 and TRBJ2-3, with D possibly matching TRBD1 (5 bases). The germline CDR1 and CDR2 sequences are DFQATT and SNEGSKA (reference sequence). Trimming pared 8 bases from V and 4 bases from J, leaving 10 bases between. The CDR3 covers 11 residues.

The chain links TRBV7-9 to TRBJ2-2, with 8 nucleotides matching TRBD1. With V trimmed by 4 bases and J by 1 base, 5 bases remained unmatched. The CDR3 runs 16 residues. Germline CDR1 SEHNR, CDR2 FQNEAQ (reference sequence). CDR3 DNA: TGTGCCAGCAGCTCAGGTGGGACAGGGAACACCGGGGAGCTGTTTTTT. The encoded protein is CASSSGGTGNTGELFF.

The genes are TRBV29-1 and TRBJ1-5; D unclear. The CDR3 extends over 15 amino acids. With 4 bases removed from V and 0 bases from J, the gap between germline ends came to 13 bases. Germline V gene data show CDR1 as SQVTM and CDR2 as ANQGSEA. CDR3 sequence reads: CSVVGRGDSNQPQHF. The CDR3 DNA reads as TGCAGCGTTGTTGGTCGGGGTGATAGCAATCAGCCCCAGCATTTT.

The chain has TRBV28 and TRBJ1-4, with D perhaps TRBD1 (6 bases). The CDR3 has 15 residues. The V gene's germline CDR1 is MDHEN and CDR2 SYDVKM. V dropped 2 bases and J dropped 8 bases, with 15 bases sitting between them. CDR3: CASSLQGRSYEKLFF. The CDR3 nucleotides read TGTGCCAGCAGTTTACAGGGGCGTAGTTACGAAAAACTGTTTTTT. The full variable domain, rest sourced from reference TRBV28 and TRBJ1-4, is DVKVTQSSRYLVKRTGEKVFLECVQDMDHENMFWYRQDPGLGLRLIYFSYDVKMKEKGDIPEGYSVSREKKERFSLILESASTNQTSMYLCASSLQGRSYEKLFFGSGTQLSVL.

The CDR3 protein is CASSFGQGVSYEQYF. The CDR3 DNA reads TGTGCCAGCAGCTTCGGACAGGGGGTATCCTACGAGCAGTACTTC. V usage is TRBV7-8 and J usage is TRBJ2-7; 10 bases map to TRBD1. The germline V gene encodes CDR1 SGHVS and CDR2 FQNEAQ. V gave up 3 bases and J gave up 1 base; unmatched junction bases: 3. The CDR3 is 15 residues long.

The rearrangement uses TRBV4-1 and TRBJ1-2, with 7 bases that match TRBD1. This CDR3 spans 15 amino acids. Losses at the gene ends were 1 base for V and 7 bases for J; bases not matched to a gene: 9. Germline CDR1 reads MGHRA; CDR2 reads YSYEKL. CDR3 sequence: CASSQVRGRVTGYTF. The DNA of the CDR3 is TGCGCCAGCAGCCAAGTGAGGGGGCGCGTTACTGGCTACACCTTC.

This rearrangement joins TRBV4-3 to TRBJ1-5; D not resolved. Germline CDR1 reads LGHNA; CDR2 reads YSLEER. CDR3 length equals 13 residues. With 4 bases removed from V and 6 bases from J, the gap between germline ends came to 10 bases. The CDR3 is CASSPNRGQPQHF. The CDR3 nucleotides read TGCGCCAGCAGCCCCAATCGGGGTCAGCCCCAGCATTTT.

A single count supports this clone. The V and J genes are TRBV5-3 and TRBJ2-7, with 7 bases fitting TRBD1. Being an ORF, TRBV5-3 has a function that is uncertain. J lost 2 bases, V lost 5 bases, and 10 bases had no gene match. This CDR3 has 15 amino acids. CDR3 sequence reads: CARSQGSGGAYEQYF. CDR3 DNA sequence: TGTGCCAGAAGTCAAGGCTCAGGGGGAGCCTACGAGCAGTACTTC.

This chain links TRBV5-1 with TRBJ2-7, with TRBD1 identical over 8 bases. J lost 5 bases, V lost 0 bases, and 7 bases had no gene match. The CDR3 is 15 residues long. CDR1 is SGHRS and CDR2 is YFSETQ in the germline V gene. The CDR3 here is CASSLDGQGYDEQYF. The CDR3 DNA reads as TGCGCCAGCAGCTTGGATGGACAGGGATATGACGAGCAGTACTTC.

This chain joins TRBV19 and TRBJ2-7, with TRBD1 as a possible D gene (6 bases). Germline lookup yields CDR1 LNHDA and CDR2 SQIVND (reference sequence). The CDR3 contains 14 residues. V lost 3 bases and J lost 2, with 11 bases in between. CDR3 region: CASSIRGTTYEQYF. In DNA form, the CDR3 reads TGTGCCAGTAGTATCAGGGGAACCACCTACGAGCAGTACTTC.

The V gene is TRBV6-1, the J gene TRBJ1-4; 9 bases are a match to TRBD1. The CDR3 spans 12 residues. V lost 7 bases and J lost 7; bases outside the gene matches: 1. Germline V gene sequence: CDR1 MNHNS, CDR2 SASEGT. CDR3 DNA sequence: TGTGCCAGCACGGACAGGGGTGAAAAACTGTTTTTT. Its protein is CASTDRGEKLFF.

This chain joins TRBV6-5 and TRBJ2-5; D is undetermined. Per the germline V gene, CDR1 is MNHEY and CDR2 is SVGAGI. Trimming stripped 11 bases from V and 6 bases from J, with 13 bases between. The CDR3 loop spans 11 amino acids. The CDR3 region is CAVGSLQTQYF. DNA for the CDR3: TGTGCCGTAGGTAGCCTACAGACCCAGTACTTC.

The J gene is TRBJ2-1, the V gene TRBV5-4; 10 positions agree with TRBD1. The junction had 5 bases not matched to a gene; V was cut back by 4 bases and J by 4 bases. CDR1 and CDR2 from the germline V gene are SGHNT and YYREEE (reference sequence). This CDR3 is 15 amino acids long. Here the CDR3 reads CASSAGTGEYNEQFF. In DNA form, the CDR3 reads TGTGCCAGCAGCGCCGGGACAGGGGAATACAATGAGCAGTTCTTC.

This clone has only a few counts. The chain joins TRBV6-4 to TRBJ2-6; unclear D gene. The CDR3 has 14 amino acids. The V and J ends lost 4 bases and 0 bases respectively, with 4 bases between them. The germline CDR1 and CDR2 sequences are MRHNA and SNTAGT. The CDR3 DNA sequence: TGTGCCAGCAGTGCCATCTCTGGGGCCAACGTCCTGACTTTC. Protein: CASSAISGANVLTF.

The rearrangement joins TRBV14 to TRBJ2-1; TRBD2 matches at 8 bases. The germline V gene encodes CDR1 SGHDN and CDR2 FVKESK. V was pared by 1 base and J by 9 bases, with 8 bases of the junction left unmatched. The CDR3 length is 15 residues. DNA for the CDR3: TGTGCCAGCAGCCAAGGCATAGCGGGAAGGGGTGAGCAGTTCTTC. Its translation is CASSQGIAGRGEQFF.

The chain's CDR3 is CASKTGGRADNEQFF. CDR3 DNA: TGTGCCAGTAAGACAGGGGGCAGGGCGGACAATGAGCAGTTCTTC. The V and J genes are TRBV28 and TRBJ2-1; 10 positions match TRBD1. The germline gives CDR1 MDHEN, CDR2 SYDVKM. V lost 9 bases, J lost 5 bases, and 10 bases stayed unmatched. The CDR3 totals 15 residues. The entire variable domain, with the rest obtained from reference TRBV28 and TRBJ2-1, is as follows: DVKVTQSSRYLVKRTGEKVFLECVQDMDHENMFWYRQDPGLGLRLIYFSYDVKMKEKGDIPEGYSVSREKKERFSLILESASTNQTSMYLCASKTGGRADNEQFFGPGTRLTVL.

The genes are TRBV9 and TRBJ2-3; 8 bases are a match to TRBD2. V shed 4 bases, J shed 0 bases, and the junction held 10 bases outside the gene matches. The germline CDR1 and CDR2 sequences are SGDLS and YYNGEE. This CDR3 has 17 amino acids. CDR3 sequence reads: CASSPRLRGASTDTQYF. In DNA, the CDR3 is TGTGCCAGCAGCCCCCGTTTGCGGGGGGCTAGCACAGATACGCAGTATTTT.

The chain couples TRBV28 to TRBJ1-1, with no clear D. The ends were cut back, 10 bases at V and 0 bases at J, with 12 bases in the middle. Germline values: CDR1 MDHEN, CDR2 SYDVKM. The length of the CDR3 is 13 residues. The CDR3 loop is CATGRNLNTEAFF. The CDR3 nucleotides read TGTGCCACGGGTCGAAATTTGAACACTGAAGCTTTCTTT. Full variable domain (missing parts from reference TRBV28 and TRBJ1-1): DVKVTQSSRYLVKRTGEKVFLECVQDMDHENMFWYRQDPGLGLRLIYFSYDVKMKEKGDIPEGYSVSREKKERFSLILESASTNQTSMYLCATGRNLNTEAFFGQGTRLTVV.

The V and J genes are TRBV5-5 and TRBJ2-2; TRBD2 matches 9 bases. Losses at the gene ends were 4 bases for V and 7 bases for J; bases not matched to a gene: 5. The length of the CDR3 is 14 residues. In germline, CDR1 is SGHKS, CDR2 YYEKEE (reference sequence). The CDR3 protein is CASSVLAGDGELFF. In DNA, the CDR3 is TGTGCCAGCAGCGTCTTAGCGGGAGACGGGGAGCTGTTTTTT.

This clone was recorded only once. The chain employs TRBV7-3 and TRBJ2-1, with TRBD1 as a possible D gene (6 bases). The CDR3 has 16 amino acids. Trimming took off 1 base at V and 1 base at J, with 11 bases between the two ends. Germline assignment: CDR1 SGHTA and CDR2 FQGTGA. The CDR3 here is CASSLRGGISYNEQFF. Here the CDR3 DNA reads TGTGCCAGCAGCTTAAGAGGGGGTATTTCCTACAATGAGCAGTTCTTC.

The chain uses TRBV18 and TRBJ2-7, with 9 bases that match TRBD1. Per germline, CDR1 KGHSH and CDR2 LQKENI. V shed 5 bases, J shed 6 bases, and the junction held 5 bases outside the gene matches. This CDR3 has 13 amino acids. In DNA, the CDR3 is TGTGCCAGCTCATTGGGGACAGGGAGCGAGCAGTACTTC. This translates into CASSLGTGSEQYF.

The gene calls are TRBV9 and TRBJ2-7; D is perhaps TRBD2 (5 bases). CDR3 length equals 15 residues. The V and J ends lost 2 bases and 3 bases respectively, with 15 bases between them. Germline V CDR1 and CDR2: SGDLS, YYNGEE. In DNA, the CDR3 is TGTGCCAGCAGCGTGGGAGCGACTGGGGACTACGAGCAGTACTTC. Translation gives CASSVGATGDYEQYF.

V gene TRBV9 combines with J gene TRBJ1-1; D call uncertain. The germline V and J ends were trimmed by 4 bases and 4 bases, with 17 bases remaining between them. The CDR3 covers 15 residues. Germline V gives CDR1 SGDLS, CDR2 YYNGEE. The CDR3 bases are TGTGCCAGCAGCCCTAGCCTCCGGGTTGGCACTGAAGCTTTCTTT. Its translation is CASSPSLRVGTEAFF.

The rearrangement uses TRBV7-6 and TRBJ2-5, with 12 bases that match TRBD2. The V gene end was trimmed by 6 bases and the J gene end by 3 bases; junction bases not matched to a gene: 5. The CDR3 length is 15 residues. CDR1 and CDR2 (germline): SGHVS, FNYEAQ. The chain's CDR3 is CASRQTSGGEETQYF. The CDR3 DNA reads TGTGCCAGCAGACAGACTAGCGGGGGCGAAGAGACCCAGTACTTC.

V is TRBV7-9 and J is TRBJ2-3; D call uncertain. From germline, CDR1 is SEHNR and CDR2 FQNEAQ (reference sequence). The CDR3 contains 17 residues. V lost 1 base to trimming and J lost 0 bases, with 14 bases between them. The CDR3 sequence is CASSLEVGGASTDTQYF. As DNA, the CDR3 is TGTGCCAGCAGCTTAGAAGTAGGCGGCGCGAGCACAGATACGCAGTATTTT.

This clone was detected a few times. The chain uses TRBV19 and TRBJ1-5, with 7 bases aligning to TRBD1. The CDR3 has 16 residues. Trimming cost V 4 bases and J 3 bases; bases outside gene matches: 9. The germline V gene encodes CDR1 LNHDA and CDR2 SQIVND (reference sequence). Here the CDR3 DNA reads TGTGCCAGTAGTACCGGACAGGATCTGTACAATCAGCCCCAGCATTTT. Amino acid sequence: CASSTGQDLYNQPQHF. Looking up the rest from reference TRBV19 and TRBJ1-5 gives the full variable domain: DGGITQSPKYLFRKEGQNVTLSCEQNLNHDAMYWYRQDPGQGLRLIYYSQIVNDFQKGDIAEGYSVSREKKESFPLTVTSAQKNPTAFYLCASSTGQDLYNQPQHFGDGTRLSIL.